This T cell receptor beta chain appears in the sequencing data of a study of T cells after yellow fever vaccination. Study in general: The authors prepared low-cell-number fractions using SMART-Seq v4 Ultra Low Input. The study, taken as a whole, reports: Reappearance after the booster was seen for most primary-vaccination clones, at 95% to 97% CD4 and roughly 90% CD8. A secondary response was less intense yet reached its peak sooner, at day 5 versus 15.

The TCR cDNA carried a universal primer site and UMIs from 5'RACE template switching. TCRdb itself ran the 5' RACE reads through MiXCR, one entry per CDR3 protein. The data hold about 85,000 distinct CDR3 sequences, with about an eighth observed a single time. The CDR3 length is 16 residues. V shed 5 bases, J shed 4 bases, and the junction held 13 bases outside the gene matches. Germline CDR1 PRHDT, CDR2 FYEKMQ (reference sequence). The sequence was obtained from a man in his late teens or twenties who received the YFV17D yellow fever vaccine. This chain connects TRBV13 to TRBJ2-5; 7 bases fit TRBD1. This material consisted of CD8+ T cells not binding an NS4B(214-222) dextramer, sorted from PBMCs, taken roughly 20 days after the first yellow fever vaccination. In DNA, the CDR3 is TGTGCCAGCAGCCCATCCCTACAGGGGAGATTAGAGACCCAGTACTTC. Translated, it gives CASSPSLQGRLETQYF. Looking up the rest from reference TRBV13 and TRBJ2-5 gives the full variable domain: AAGVIQSPRHLIKEKRETATLKCYPIPRHDTVYWYQQGPGQDPQFLISFYEKMQSDKGSIPDRFSAQQFSDYHSELNMSSLELGDSALYFCASSPSLQGRLETQYFGPGTRLLVL.